This T cell receptor beta chain was recovered during a study of Tregs in tolerant kidney transplant recipients. Related graft donors supplied nonmyeloablative bone marrow transplants, and mixed chimerism was transient. Unstimulated Tregs (CD4+CD25+CD127-) and CD4+CD25- non-Tregs were sorted from PBMCs. Study observations and caveats: Biological reproducibility was not directly addressed, but technical replication error appeared minimal. Few patients were studied, so findings need validation in larger groups.

Repertoires were generated with immunoSEQ multiplex PCR, while TCRdb's copy carries only in-frame clones and drops some. This sample contains around 5,600 clones. For this clone: Its antigen is still unknown. The read ends 3 residues early relative to the CDR3; the germline J gene fills the gap.

This CDR3 spans 14 amino acids. Germline V CDR1 and CDR2: SGHRS, YFSETQ. With 6 bases clipped from V and 5 bases from J, the junction kept 9 bases outside the gene matches. The input for sequencing was CD4+ T cells from blood (PBMCs), taken approximately 15 months after the transplant. This TCR was sampled from a human patient who received a combined kidney and bone marrow transplant. The graft donor may account for some of the T cells. V is TRBV5-1 and J is TRBJ2-5; 8 positions agree with TRBD2. The sequenced CDR3 bases are TGCGCCAGCAAGCGCGCCGGGGGGGCGGAGACC. This translates into CASKRAGGAET. The whole CDR3 protein reads CASKRAGGAETQYF.